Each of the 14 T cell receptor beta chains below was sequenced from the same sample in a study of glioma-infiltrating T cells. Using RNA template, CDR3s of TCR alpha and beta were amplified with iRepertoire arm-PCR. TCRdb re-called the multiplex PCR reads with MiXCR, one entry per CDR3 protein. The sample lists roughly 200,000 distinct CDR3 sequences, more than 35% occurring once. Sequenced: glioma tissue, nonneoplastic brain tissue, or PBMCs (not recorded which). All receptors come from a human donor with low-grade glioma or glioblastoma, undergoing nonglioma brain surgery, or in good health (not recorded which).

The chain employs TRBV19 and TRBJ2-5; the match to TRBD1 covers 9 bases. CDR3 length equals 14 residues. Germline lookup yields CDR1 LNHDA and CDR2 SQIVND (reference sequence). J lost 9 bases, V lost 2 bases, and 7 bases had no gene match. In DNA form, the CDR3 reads TGTGCCAGTAGTATATCGACAGGGGGAGGACCCCAGTACTTC. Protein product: CASSISTGGGPQYF.

The CDR3 DNA sequence: TGTGCCAGCAGTTTGGGACAGGGACTAATAAGGTCCTACAATGAGCAGTTCTTC. It codes for CASSLGQGLIRSYNEQFF. The chain employs TRBV6-2 or TRBV6-3 and TRBJ2-1; TRBD1 matches at 9 bases. This CDR3 is 18 amino acids long. The germline V gene has CDR1 MNHEY and CDR2 SVGEGT. The ends lost 4 bases at V and 1 base at J; junction bases unmatched: 11.

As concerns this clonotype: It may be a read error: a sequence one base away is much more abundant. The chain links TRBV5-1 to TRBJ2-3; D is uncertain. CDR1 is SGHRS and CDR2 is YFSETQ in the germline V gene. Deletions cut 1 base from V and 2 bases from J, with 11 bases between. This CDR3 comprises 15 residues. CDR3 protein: CASSLSKGSTDTQYF. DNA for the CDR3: TGCGCCAGCAGCTTGAGTAAAGGGTCCACAGATACGCAGTATTTT.

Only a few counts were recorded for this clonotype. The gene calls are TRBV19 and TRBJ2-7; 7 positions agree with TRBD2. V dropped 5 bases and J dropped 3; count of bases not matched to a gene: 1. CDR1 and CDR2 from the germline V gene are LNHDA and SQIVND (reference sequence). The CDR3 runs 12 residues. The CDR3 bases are TGTGCCAGTAGTTCGGGGGGCTACGAGCAGTACTTC. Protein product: CASSSGGYEQYF.

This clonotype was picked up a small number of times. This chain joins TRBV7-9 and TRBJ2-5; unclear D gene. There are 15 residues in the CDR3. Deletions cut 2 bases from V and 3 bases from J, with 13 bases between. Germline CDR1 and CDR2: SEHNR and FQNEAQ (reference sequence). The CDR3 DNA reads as TGTGCCAGCAGCTTACAAAGGACGGAAGAAGAGACCCAGTACTTC. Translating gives CASSLQRTEEETQYF. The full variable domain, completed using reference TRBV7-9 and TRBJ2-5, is DTGVSQNPRHKITKRGQNVTFRCDPISEHNRLYWYRQTLGQGPEFLTYFQNEAQLEKSRLLSDRFSAERPKGSFSTLEIQRTEQGDSAMYLCASSLQRTEEETQYFGPGTRLLVL.

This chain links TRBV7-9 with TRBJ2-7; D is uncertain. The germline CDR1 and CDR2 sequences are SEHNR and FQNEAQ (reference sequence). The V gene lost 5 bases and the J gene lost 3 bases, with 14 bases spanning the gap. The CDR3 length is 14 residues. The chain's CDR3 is CASSPPGTVYEQYF. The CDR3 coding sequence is TGTGCCAGCAGCCCCCCGGGCACCGTCTACGAGCAGTACTTC.

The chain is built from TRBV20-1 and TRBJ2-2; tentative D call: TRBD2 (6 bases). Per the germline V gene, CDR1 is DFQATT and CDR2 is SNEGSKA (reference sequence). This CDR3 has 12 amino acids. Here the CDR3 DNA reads TGCACTGCGGGACGCTTTACCTGGGAGCTGTTTTTT. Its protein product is CTAGRFTWELFF.

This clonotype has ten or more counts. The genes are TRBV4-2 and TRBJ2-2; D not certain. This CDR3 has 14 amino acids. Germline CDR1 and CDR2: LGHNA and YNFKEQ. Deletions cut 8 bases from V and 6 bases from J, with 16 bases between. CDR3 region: CASAAVLGSGELFF. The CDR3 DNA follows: TGTGCCAGCGCCGCCGTGTTAGGATCCGGGGAGCTGTTTTTT.

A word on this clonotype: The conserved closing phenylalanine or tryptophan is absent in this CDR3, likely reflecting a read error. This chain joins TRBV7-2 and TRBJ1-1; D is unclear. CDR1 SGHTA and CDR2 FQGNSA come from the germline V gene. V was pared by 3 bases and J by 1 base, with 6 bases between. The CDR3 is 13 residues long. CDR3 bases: TGTGCCAGCAGCTTGGCTGAGAACACTGAAGCTTTCTAT. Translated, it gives CASSLAENTEAFY.

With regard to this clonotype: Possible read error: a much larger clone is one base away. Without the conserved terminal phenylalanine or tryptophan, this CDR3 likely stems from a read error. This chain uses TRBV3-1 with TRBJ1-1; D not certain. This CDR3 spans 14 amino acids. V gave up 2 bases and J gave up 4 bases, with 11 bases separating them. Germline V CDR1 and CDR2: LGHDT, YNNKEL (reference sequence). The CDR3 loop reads CASSQLGYGTEAFL. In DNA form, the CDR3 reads TGTGCCAGCAGCCAATTGGGCTACGGCACTGAAGCTTTCTTA.

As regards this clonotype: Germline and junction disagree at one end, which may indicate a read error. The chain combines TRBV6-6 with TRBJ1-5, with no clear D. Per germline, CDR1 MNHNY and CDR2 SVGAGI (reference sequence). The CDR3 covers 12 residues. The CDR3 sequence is CGSNAGNKPQHF. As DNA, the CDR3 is TGTGGCAGCAACGCAGGTAATAAGCCCCAGCATTTT.

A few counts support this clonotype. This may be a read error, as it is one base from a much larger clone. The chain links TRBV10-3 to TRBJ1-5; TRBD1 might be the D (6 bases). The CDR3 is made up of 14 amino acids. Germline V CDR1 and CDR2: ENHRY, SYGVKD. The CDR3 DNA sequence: TGTGCCATCACCGAGGACAGTTCCAGGCAGCCCAAGCATTTT. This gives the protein CAITEDSSRQPKHF.

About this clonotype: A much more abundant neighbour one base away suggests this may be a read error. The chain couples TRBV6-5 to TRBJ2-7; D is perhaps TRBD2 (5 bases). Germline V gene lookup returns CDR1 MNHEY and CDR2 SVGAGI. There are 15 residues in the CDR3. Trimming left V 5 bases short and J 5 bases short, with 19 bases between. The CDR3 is CASSPCGLSSHEQYF. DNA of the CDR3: TGTGCCAGCAGTCCCTGTGGACTTTCTTCCCACGAGCAGTACTTC.

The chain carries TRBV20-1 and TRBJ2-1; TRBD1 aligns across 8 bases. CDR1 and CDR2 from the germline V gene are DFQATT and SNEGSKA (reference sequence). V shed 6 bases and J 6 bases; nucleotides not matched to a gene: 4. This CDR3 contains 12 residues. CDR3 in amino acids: CSAETGANEQFF. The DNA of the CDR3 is TGCAGTGCCGAGACAGGGGCCAATGAGCAGTTCTTC.